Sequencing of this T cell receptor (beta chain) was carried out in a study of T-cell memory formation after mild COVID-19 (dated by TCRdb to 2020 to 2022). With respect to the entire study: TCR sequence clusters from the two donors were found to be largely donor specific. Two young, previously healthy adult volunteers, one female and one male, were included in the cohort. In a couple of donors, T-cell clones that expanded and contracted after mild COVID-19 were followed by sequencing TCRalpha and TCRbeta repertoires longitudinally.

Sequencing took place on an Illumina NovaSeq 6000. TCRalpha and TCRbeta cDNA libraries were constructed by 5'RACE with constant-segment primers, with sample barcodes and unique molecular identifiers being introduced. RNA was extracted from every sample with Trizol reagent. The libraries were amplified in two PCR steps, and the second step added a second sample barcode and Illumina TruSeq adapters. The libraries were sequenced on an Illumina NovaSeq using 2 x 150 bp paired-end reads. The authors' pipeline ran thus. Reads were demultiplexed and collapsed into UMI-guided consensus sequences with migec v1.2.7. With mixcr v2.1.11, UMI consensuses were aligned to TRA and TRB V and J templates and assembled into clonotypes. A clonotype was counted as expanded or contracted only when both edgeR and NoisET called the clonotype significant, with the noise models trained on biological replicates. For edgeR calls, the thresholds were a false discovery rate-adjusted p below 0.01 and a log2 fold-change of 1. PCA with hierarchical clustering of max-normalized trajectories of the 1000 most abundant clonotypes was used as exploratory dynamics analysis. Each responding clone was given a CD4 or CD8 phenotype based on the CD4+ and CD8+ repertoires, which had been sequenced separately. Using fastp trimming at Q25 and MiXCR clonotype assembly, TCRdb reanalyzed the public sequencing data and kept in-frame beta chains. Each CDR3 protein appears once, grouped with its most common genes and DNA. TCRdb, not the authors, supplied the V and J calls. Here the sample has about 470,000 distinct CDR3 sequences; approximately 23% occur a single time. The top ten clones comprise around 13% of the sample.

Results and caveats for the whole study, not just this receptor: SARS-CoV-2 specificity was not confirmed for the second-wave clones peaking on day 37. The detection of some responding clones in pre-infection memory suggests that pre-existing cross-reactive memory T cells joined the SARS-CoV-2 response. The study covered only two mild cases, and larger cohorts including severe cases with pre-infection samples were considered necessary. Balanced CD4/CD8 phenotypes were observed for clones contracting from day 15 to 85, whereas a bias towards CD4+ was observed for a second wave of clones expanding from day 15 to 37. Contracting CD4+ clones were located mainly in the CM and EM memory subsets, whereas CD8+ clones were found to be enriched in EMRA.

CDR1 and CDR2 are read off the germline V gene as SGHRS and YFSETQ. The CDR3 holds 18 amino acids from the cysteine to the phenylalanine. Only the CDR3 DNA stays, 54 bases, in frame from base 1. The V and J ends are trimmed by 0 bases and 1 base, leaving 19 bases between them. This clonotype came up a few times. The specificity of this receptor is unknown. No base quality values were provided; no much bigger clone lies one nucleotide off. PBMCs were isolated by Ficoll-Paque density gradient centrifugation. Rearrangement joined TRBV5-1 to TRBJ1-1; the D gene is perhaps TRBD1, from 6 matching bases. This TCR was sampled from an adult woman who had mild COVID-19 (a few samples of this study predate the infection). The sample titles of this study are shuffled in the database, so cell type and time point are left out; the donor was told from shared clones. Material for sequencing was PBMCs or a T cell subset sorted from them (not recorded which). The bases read TGCGCCAGCAGCTTGGACACGGACAGAGATATAAGGAACACTGAAGCTTTCTTT. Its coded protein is CASSLDTDRDIRNTEAFF.